Below, 10 T cell receptor beta chains from the same sample are listed, as sequenced in a study of CD8+ T cells in alopecia areata. Treatment given: oral pan-JAK inhibitor, 5-10 mg twice daily. RNA extraction and reverse transcription yielded cDNA as sequencing template. Clones were read by immunoSEQ multiplex PCR, and TCRdb kept only the in-frame ones, dropping some. The table lists about 190,000 clones, just under 65% of them singletons. Source: CD4+ T cells sorted from blood, taken between weeks 47 and 50, from a patient treated with tofacitinib. These TCRs come from a human donor with alopecia areata.

This chain joins TRBV18 and TRBJ1-2, with D unclear. In germline, CDR1 is KGHSH, CDR2 LQKENI. V lost 3 bases, J lost 5 bases, and 22 bases lay in between. The CDR3 is made up of 17 amino acids. In DNA form, the CDR3 reads TGTGCCAGCTCACCCCATAGCGAACTCCCGCTAGAATATGGCTACACCTTC. It codes for CASSPHSELPLEYGYTF.

The rearrangement uses TRBV30 and TRBJ1-1, with 8 bases that match TRBD1. Trimming removed 4 bases from V and 12 bases from J; junction bases left unmatched: 10. The germline gives CDR1 GTSNPN, CDR2 SVGIG (reference sequence). The CDR3 runs 12 residues. The CDR3 DNA sequence: TGTGCCTGGACCCCAGGGGGCAAGAGAACTTTCTTT. This encodes CAWTPGGKRTFF.

J is TRBJ2-3 and V is TRBV30; D remains ambiguous. Germline CDR1 reads GTSNPN; CDR2 reads SVGIG (reference sequence). The V end was cut by 5 bases, the J end by 0 bases, with 6 bases between. CDR3 length: 12 amino acids. The CDR3 sequence is CAWLRSTDTQYF. CDR3 nucleotide sequence: TGTGCCTGGCTCCGGAGCACAGATACGCAGTATTTT.

This chain connects TRBV5-6 to TRBJ1-2; a weak D match, TRBD1 (6 bases). Trimming took off 5 bases at V and 2 bases at J, with 16 bases between the two ends. CDR1 is SGHDT and CDR2 is YYEEEE in the germline V gene. This CDR3 is 15 amino acids long. DNA of the CDR3: TGTGCCAGCAGTTTTGGCTCCGGGACAAACTATGGCTACACCTTC. Amino acids: CASSFGSGTNYGYTF.

The chain joins TRBV2 to TRBJ2-6, with D hard to call. V dropped 8 bases and J dropped 2 bases, with 4 bases sitting between them. CDR1 and CDR2 (germline): SNHLY, FYNNEI. This CDR3 is built from 12 residues. Here the CDR3 reads CASGPGANVLTF. CDR3 bases: TGTGCCAGCGGCCCTGGGGCCAACGTCCTGACTTTC.

This chain joins TRBV5-6 and TRBJ1-4, with unresolved D. The V end was cut by 5 bases, the J end by 3 bases, with 14 bases between. CDR3 length equals 15 residues. Germline values: CDR1 SGHDT, CDR2 YYEEEE. Here the CDR3 DNA reads TGTGCCAGCAGACGAACCCTGCTGGCTAATGAAAAACTGTTTTTT. Protein product: CASRRTLLANEKLFF.

The chain joins TRBV6-6 to TRBJ1-6; possibly TRBD1 for D (5 bases). Between the trimmed V and J ends, which lost 7 bases and 14 bases, there was a span of 21 bases. Germline loops: CDR1 MNHNY, CDR2 SVGAGI (reference sequence). The CDR3 loop spans 14 amino acids. The CDR3 spells CASNPGPLDESLHF. CDR3 nucleotide sequence: TGTGCCAGCAACCCAGGGCCCCTTGATGAATCCCTCCACTTT.

V gene TRBV5-1 combines with J gene TRBJ1-6, with TRBD1 identical over 7 bases. V shed 4 bases and J 8 bases; nucleotides not matched to a gene: 12. The length of the CDR3 is 16 residues. The V gene's germline CDR1 is SGHRS and CDR2 YFSETQ. The CDR3 protein is CASSIGTVGADSPLHF. CDR3 nucleotides: TGCGCCAGCAGCATCGGGACAGTTGGTGCCGATTCACCCCTCCACTTT.

This clone was seen just once. The rearrangement uses TRBV30 and TRBJ1-1, with D hard to call. The CDR3 has 13 amino acids. Looked up from germline, CDR1 is GTSNPN and CDR2 is SVGIG (reference sequence). V gave up 4 bases and J gave up 5 bases, with 14 bases separating them. The CDR3 bases are TGTGCCTGGAAGTGGGGTGGTGGAACTGAAGCTTTCTTT. Its protein product is CAWKWGGGTEAFF.

The rearrangement joins TRBV30 to TRBJ2-1, with 9 bases fitting TRBD2. With 4 bases clipped from V and 9 bases from J, the junction kept 13 bases outside the gene matches. Per germline, CDR1 GTSNPN and CDR2 SVGIG (reference sequence). The CDR3 runs 15 residues. CDR3 sequence: CAWTPGLATATEQFF. The DNA for the CDR3 is TGTGCCTGGACCCCGGGACTAGCCACAGCCACTGAGCAGTTCTTC.